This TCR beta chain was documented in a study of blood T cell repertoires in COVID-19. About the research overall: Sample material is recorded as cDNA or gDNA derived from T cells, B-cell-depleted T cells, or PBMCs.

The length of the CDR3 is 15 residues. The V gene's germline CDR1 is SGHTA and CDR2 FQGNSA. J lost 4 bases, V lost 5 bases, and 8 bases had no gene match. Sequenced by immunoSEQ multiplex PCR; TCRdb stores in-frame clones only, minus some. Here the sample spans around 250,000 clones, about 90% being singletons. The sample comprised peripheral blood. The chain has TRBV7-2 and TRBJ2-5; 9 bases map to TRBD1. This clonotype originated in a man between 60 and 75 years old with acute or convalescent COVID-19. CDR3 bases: TGTGCCAGCAGCGCGGGGACAGGGTGGACAGAGACCCAGTACTTC. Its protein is CASSAGTGWTETQYF.